This T cell receptor (beta chain) was documented in a study of CD8 T cells in ankylosing spondylitis (dated by TCRdb to the late 2010s). In the study overall: The study set out to find disease-linked TCR variants by profiling T cell receptor beta repertoires in ankylosing spondylitis patients and healthy donors. Peripheral blood was sampled, and synovial fluid was additionally collected from ankylosing spondylitis patients. The full study cohort was made up of about 25 ankylosing spondylitis patients and about a hundred healthy donors.

Turning to this clonotype: Its antigen is unknown. Base qualities are missing; no much larger clone stands one base away.

Here V drops 4 bases and J drops 1 base, and the junction holds 10 bases not matched to any gene. The CDR3 spans 17 residues, from the cysteine through the phenylalanine. Of all the DNA, just the CDR3 is kept, 51 bases in frame from base 1. Reading the germline V gene (reference sequence) gives CDR1 SEHNR and CDR2 FQNEAQ. Overall study outcomes, separate from this receptor: The disease-linked clones had a CD8+ phenotype and were found at relatively low frequencies in peripheral blood. Some of the motif variants had been reported before in the synovial fluid and blood of reactive arthritis patients, a finding that suggests common disease-initiation mechanisms. According to the report, matched synovial fluid samples from ankylosing spondylitis patients were significantly enriched for the disease-linked clones. Blood from ankylosing spondylitis patients appeared to be characterized by a TCR beta motif made up of under ten highly homologous amino acid variants.

Reads for this sample came from an Illumina HiSeq 2500. Quantitative 5'-RACE with molecular barcodes was the method used to prepare the TCR beta libraries. Per the authors' processing: Disease-linked TCR variants were identified with a new computational method built on a probabilistic model of VDJ rearrangement. The public reads were run again by TCRdb, first through fastp at Q25 and then through MiXCR, and only productive beta chains were kept. Entries that share a CDR3 protein sequence are merged under the most common genes and DNA. The V and J calls were determined by TCRdb, not by the authors. The sample table records 350,000 to 400,000 distinct CDR3 sequences; 20% of these occur just once. About 12% of the sample lies in the top ten.

The receptor's source is a male donor with ankylosing spondylitis or in good health (not recorded which). Specimen: blood, either unsorted or a sorted T cell fraction (not recorded which). Recombination joined TRBV7-9 with TRBJ2-7; 10 central bases correspond to TRBD1. The CDR3 sequence is CASSSNRPGQGSYEQYF. The sequenced DNA is TGTGCCAGCAGCTCAAACCGCCCGGGACAGGGGTCCTACGAGCAGTACTTC.